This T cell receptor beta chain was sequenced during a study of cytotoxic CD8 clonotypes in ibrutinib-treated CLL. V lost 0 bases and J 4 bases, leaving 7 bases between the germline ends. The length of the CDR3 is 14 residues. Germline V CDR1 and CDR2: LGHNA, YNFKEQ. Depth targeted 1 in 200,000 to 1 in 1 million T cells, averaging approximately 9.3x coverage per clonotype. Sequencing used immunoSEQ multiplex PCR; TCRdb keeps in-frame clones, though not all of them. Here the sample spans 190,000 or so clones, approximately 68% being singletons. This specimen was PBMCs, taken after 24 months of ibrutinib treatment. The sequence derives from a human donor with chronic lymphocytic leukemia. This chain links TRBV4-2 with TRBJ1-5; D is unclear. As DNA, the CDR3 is TGTGCCAGCAGCCAAGAGGCCCTAAATCAGCCCCAGCATTTT. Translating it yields CASSQEALNQPQHF.